These T cell receptor beta chains were read from a single sample in a study of T-cell reconstitution after alpha-beta-depleted transplantation in children. TCRdb re-derived calls from the PCR reads in MiXCR, one entry per CDR3 protein. The sample holds over 200,000 distinct CDR3 sequences, approximately 9.5% seen once. This sample comprised PBMCs from the stem cell graft donor, obtained from the stem cell graft. Every receptor here comes from a human donor who donated a stem cell graft to a child with acute lymphoblastic leukemia. Each CDR3 is given with its conserved first and last residue. D genes are given only for firm matches. Some rows mark clone size as missing; the rest say once, few, many or name a class of expanded clone.

TRBD2	few	TRBV10-3	TRBJ2-5	TGTGCCATCAGTGCGCCTAGCGGGGGGGAGACCCAGTACTTC	CAISAPSGGETQYF
TRBD1	many	TRBV11-2	TRBJ1-4	TGTGCCAGCAGACAGGGGGCCGGTGAAAAACTGTTTTTT	CASRQGAGEKLFF
-	many	TRBV6-5	TRBJ1-4	TGTGCCAGCTGGGGCGGGGGAAAACTGTTTTTT	CASWGGGKLFF
-	-	TRBV20-1	TRBJ1-5	TGCAGTGCGAGTACAGGGAGCAATCAGCCCCAGCATTTT	CSASTGSNQPQHF
-	many	TRBV7-2	TRBJ1-6	TGTGCCAGCAGCTGGTCCACGGGGGCCCTCCACTTT	CASSWSTGALHF
TRBD1	-	TRBV20-1	TRBJ1-1	TGCAGTGCTAGGGAATTAAGACAGGGGCCCAACATGAACACTGAAGCTTTCTTT	CSARELRQGPNMNTEAFF
-	few	TRBV15	TRBJ2-3	TGTGCCACCAGCAGGGACGGTTATACGCAGTATTTT	CATSRDGYTQYF
TRBD1	-	TRBV27	TRBJ1-6	TGTGCCAGCAGTCCCCCTGGACAGGGCGGTGATTCACCCCTCCACTTT	CASSPPGQGGDSPLHF
-	few	TRBV7-8	TRBJ2-1	TGTGCCAGCAGCTTAGACTTAACCGAACCTGAGCAGTTCTTC	CASSLDLTEPEQFF
-	-	TRBV12-3/TRBV12-4	TRBJ1-5	TGTGCCAGCAGTCCGGGGGAGTTCTCAAATCAGCCCCAGCATTTT	CASSPGEFSNQPQHF
-	-	TRBV2	TRBJ2-6	TGTGCCAGCAGTTGGCGCTCTGGGGCCAACGTCCTGACTTTC	CASSWRSGANVLTF
-	few	TRBV5-1	TRBJ2-2	TGCGCCAGCAGCTTGAATTTGGGCGGGGAGCTGTTTTTT	CASSLNLGGELFF
TRBD1	-	TRBV7-6	TRBJ1-4	TGTGCCAGCAGCTTAGCAGCAGGGGGCTTTGAAAAACTGTTTTTT	CASSLAAGGFEKLFF
-	few	TRBV30	TRBJ1-1	TGTGCCTGGGGACAAATAGGGGCCGAAGCTTTCTTT	CAWGQIGAEAFF
TRBD1	many	TRBV6-1	TRBJ2-3	TGTGCCAGCAGTGCCAAACCGGGACAGTTTACAGATACGCAGTATTTT	CASSAKPGQFTDTQYF
-	many	TRBV12-3/TRBV12-4	TRBJ2-2	TGTGCCAGCAGTTTCTCTGGCAGGGGAACCGGGGAGCTGTTTTTT	CASSFSGRGTGELFF
-	many	TRBV2	TRBJ1-5	TGTGCCAGCAGTGAAATGGATGGTAATCAGCCCCAGCATTTT	CASSEMDGNQPQHF
TRBD2	-	TRBV5-1	TRBJ2-1	TGCGCCAGCAGCGCTGGACTAGCGGGGGGATCTTTCTACAATGAGCAGTTCTTC	CASSAGLAGGSFYNEQFF
-	-	TRBV5-1	TRBJ1-5	TGCGCCAGCAGGCTGGCTGGGGAGCCCAATCAGCCCCAGCATTTT	CASRLAGEPNQPQHF
-	-	TRBV5-1	TRBJ1-2	TGCGCCAGCAGCTTGCTAGGCAACAGGGCTGGCTACACCTTC	CASSLLGNRAGYTF
TRBD1	few	TRBV5-1	TRBJ2-5	TGCGCCAGCAGCTTGGCGGCAGGGGGCCAACAAGAGACCCAGTACTTC	CASSLAAGGQQETQYF
-	-	TRBV19	TRBJ2-4	TGTGCCAGTAGTGCTGAGGGGCCAGGGGCCGGGGAGAACATTCAGTACTTC	CASSAEGPGAGENIQYF
TRBD1	-	TRBV7-6	TRBJ2-1	TGTGCCAGCAGCCATCGAAAGACAGGGTACAATGAGCAGTTCTTC	CASSHRKTGYNEQFF
-	-	TRBV24-1	TRBJ1-1	TGTGCCACCAGTGCTCAGGGTGCTGAAGCTTTCTTT	CATSAQGAEAFF
-	many	TRBV5-1	TRBJ1-1	TGCGCCAGCAGCTTGGACCAGACGAACACTGAAGCTTTCTTT	CASSLDQTNTEAFF
-	many	TRBV2	TRBJ2-5	TGTGCCAGCAGAACGGACCAAGAGACCCAGTACTTC	CASRTDQETQYF
-	few	TRBV7-9	TRBJ1-1	TGTGCCAGCAGGACTAACCCTGGGACTGAAGCTTTCTTT	CASRTNPGTEAFF